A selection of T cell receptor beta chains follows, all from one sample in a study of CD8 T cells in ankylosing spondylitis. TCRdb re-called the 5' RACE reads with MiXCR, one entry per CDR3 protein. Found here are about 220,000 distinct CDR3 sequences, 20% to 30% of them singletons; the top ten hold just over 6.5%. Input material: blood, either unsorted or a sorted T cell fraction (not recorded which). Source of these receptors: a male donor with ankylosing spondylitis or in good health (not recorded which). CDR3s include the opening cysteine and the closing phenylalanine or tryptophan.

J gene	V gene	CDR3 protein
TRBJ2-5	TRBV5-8	CASSPRLAGTQETQYF
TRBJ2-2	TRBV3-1	CASSLGGAGELFF
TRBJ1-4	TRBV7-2	CASSPRDGLATNEKLFF
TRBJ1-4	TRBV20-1	CGQKLNEKLFF
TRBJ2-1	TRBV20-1	CSAPTGTSGSDEQFF
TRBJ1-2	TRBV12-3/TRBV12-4	CASSPWDRQYGYTF
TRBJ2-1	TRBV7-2	CASSSDRNLYNEQFF
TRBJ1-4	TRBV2	CASSADRAGISNEKLFF
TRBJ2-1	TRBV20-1	CSAKSGEQFF
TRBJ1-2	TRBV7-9	CASSAGTLAGYTF
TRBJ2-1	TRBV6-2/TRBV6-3	CASSYSRAAGGLNEQFF
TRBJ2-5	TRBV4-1	CASSQEDSQETQYF
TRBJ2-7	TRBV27	CASSPSRGPYEQYF
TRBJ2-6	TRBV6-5	CASSWGQGAWTF
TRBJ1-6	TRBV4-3	CASSQQGLSPLHF
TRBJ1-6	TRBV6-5	CASSYRVSGSPLHF
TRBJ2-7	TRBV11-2	CASSQQGQGFDEQYF
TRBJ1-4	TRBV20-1	CSAPEGAKKNEKLFF
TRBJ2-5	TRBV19	CASSPPTGTGGYETQYF
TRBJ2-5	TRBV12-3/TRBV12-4	CASSATDGLAGGGETQYF
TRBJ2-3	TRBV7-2	CASSLRENTDTQYF
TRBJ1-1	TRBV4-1	CASSQEGGVQASF
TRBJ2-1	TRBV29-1	CSVETRNEQFF
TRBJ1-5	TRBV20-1	CSASKGEYSNQPQHF
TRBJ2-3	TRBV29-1	CSVSTSTDTQYF
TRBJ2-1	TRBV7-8	CASRDQGLAGFEQFF
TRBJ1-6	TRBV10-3	CAISESGQSNSPLHF